This T cell receptor beta chain was observed in a study of early T cells in non-severe SARS-CoV-2 infection. Overall study findings and caveats: Reliance on VDJdb matching favored anti-spike CD8 responses; private and CD4 specificities were missed.

The CDR3 contains 16 residues. This clonotype appeared many times. Its antigen remains unknown. TCRdb re-called the 5' RACE reads through MiXCR, storing one row per CDR3 protein. The profile covers tens of thousands of distinct CDR3 sequences, with roughly 5.4% appearing a single time and around 4.3% taken by the ten largest. The source of this sequence is an adult who was a healthcare worker with PCR-confirmed SARS-CoV-2 infection or an uninfected control (not recorded which). The chain is built from TRBV21-1 and TRBJ2-5; TRBD1 is the table's D call and was not checked against the DNA. TRBV21-1 is marked as a pseudogene. Sequenced sample: whole blood. CDR3 nucleotides: TGTGCCAGCAGCAAAGAATCCGGCCAGGGTCGAGAGACCCAGTACTTC. It specifies CASSKESGQGRETQYF.